This passage covers 4 T cell receptor beta chains from one sample sequenced in a study of shared clonotypes between healthy human individuals (TCRdb year 2020). Library construction relied on the immunoSEQ multiplex PCR assay. TCRdb carries this immuneACCESS record with in-frame sequences only. Its versions omit some clonotypes, under half of them owing to an unresolved V gene in the studies checked, with the rest unexplained. This sample comprises roughly 2,500,000 clones, 93% of them detected only once. The ten largest clones add up to about 0.39% of the sample. The sample taken for sequencing was naive CD4+ T cells from PBMCs. What this sample's cell subset or site label stands for: CD45RA+ positively selected. The receptors were sampled from a man between 18 and 29 years old in good health. Some clones in this sample may be carry-over from other donors' samples.

The chain joins TRBV7-8 to TRBJ2-7; D unresolved. This CDR3 spans 14 amino acids. Trimming took off 1 base at V and 1 base at J, with 8 bases between the two ends. Germline V gene data show CDR1 as SGHVS and CDR2 as FQNEAQ. CDR3 residues: CASSLVTDSYEQYF. The DNA for the CDR3 is TGTGCCAGCAGCTTAGTTACAGATTCCTACGAGCAGTACTTC.

This clone was seen a single time. The V call is TRBV28, the J call TRBJ2-3; D is unresolved. In germline, CDR1 is MDHEN, CDR2 SYDVKM. The CDR3 is made up of 16 amino acids. The germline V and J ends were trimmed by 4 bases and 6 bases, with 20 bases remaining between them. CDR3 sequence (DNA): TGTGCCAGCAGTTCTTTCCTTACAGAACCCCGGGATACGCAGTATTTT. This translates into CASSSFLTEPRDTQYF. The complete variable domain, with remaining parts taken from reference TRBV28 and TRBJ2-3, reads DVKVTQSSRYLVKRTGEKVFLECVQDMDHENMFWYRQDPGLGLRLIYFSYDVKMKEKGDIPEGYSVSREKKERFSLILESASTNQTSMYLCASSSFLTEPRDTQYFGPGTRLTVL.

J is TRBJ2-2 and V is TRBV6-5; D is undetermined. The V gene lost 7 bases and the J gene lost 1 base, with 10 bases spanning the gap. This CDR3 contains 14 residues. CDR1 is MNHEY, CDR2 SVGAGI, per germline. CDR3 protein: CASTRDGNTGELFF. Here the CDR3 DNA reads TGTGCCAGCACCCGAGACGGGAACACCGGGGAGCTGTTTTTT.

The V call is TRBV7-2, the J call TRBJ2-1, with D unclear. The CDR3 loop spans 12 amino acids. The V and J ends lost 2 bases and 10 bases respectively, with 9 bases between them. Germline V gene sequence: CDR1 SGHTA, CDR2 FQGNSA. The CDR3, as DNA: TGTGCCAGCAGCTTAACGAGTAAAGAGCAGTTCTTC. It encodes CASSLTSKEQFF. The complete variable domain, with remaining parts taken from reference TRBV7-2 and TRBJ2-1, reads GAGVSQSPSNKVTEKGKDVELRCDPISGHTALYWYRQSLGQGLEFLIYFQGNSAPDKSGLPSDRFSAERTGGSVSTLTIQRTQQEDSAVYLCASSLTSKEQFFGPGTRLTVL.